This entry lists 22 T cell receptor beta chains sequenced from one sample in a study of control samples from healthy donors and cancer patients. Assay: immunoSEQ multiplex PCR; the TCRdb copy retains only in-frame clones and omits some. Of roughly 120,000 clones in the sample, just over 90% are singletons; the top ten hold under 2%. The sequencing sample was made of PBMCs. The source of these receptors is a man between 45 and 60 years old with head and neck cancer.

The genes are TRBV24-1 and TRBJ1-2, with TRBD1 matching 7 bases. Losses at the gene ends were 3 bases for V and 6 bases for J; bases not matched to a gene: 9. Germline V gives CDR1 KGHDR, CDR2 SFDVKD. The CDR3 totals 15 residues. CDR3 amino acids: CATSDNHVGGDGYTF. In DNA form, the CDR3 reads TGTGCCACCAGTGATAATCATGTAGGGGGCGATGGCTACACCTTC.

This sequence joins TRBV3-1 (or the pseudogene TRBV3-2) and TRBJ2-5, with TRBD1 matching 11 bases. The length of the CDR3 is 18 residues. Per the germline V gene, CDR1 is LGHDT and CDR2 is YNNKEL (reference sequence). V lost 1 base to trimming and J lost 8 bases; unmatched junction nucleotides: 15. DNA of the CDR3: TGTGCCAGCAGCCAAGCCCTTGGGACAGGGGGAGTAAGAGTTACCCAGTACTTC. Translation: CASSQALGTGGVRVTQYF.

The chain carries TRBV7-2 and TRBJ2-7; TRBD2 matches at 7 bases. Trimming took 5 bases from V and 3 from J; bases not matched to a gene: 7. The germline CDR1 and CDR2 sequences are SGHTA and FQGNSA. The CDR3 contains 14 residues. DNA of the CDR3: TGTGCCAGCAGCCCCTCCGGGGGGAGCTACGAGCAGTACTTC. Its protein product is CASSPSGGSYEQYF.

The chain couples TRBV7-2 to TRBJ2-3, with D unclear. Germline CDR1 and CDR2: SGHTA and FQGNSA. The CDR3 sequence is 12 residues long. V lost 4 bases to trimming and J lost 6 bases, with 8 bases between them. CDR3 loop: CASSYYGDTQYF. CDR3 nucleotide sequence: TGTGCCAGCAGCTATTATGGCGATACGCAGTATTTT.

For the CDR3, the DNA is TGTGCCTGGAGCATGGTCTTGGACAGCACTAATGAAAAACTGTTTTTT. Its translation is CAWSMVLDSTNEKLFF. V and J are TRBV30 and TRBJ1-4; D is perhaps TRBD1 (6 bases). The V end was cut by 3 bases, the J end by 2 bases, with 16 bases between. This CDR3 spans 16 amino acids. From germline, CDR1 is GTSNPN and CDR2 SVGIG (reference sequence).

This chain links TRBV7-9 with TRBJ2-2; D gene unclear. The CDR3 length is 13 residues. Germline V gene sequence: CDR1 SEHNR, CDR2 FQNEAQ (reference sequence). Deletions cut 5 bases from V and 8 bases from J, with 12 bases between. The DNA of the CDR3 is TGTGCCAGCAGCCCCATGCTCGGGGGGGAGCTGTTTTTT. Translation gives CASSPMLGGELFF.

Only one count was recorded for this clone. As DNA, the CDR3 is TGTGCCAGCAGCAGAGGGAACACCGCCTACGAGCAGTACTTC. This encodes CASSRGNTAYEQYF. The V call is TRBV6-6, the J call TRBJ2-7; tentative D call: TRBD2 (5 bases). Germline V lookup: CDR1 MNHNY, CDR2 SVGAGI (reference sequence). V lost 6 bases and J 2 bases, leaving 14 bases between the germline ends. This CDR3 has 14 amino acids.

The chain joins TRBV28 to TRBJ2-1; the D gene could be TRBD1 or TRBD2 (5 bases each). Trimming removed 3 bases from V and 3 bases from J, with 12 bases in between. Germline V gene sequence: CDR1 MDHEN, CDR2 SYDVKM. This CDR3 spans 15 amino acids. As DNA, the CDR3 is TGTGCCAGCAGTTTGACGGGGACCTACTACAATGAGCAGTTCTTC. Its protein is CASSLTGTYYNEQFF.

The gene calls are TRBV15 and TRBJ2-7, with D tentatively TRBD2 (5 bases). This CDR3 is built from 16 residues. CDR1 and CDR2 from the germline V gene are LNHNV and YYDKDF (reference sequence). Trimming shortened V by 3 bases and J by 3 bases, and 18 bases separated the two germline ends. CDR3 nucleotides: TGTGCCACCAGCAGGCCTCAACTCGGGGATCTCTACGAGCAGTACTTC. Amino acids: CATSRPQLGDLYEQYF.

Here the CDR3 DNA reads TGTGCCAGCAGTGGAGCTAGCGGGGGCCTCTCCTACAATGAGCAGTTCTTC. Amino acid sequence: CASSGASGGLSYNEQFF. The chain carries TRBV6-1 and TRBJ2-1, with 10 bases lining up with TRBD2. V gave up 4 bases and J gave up 0 bases; unmatched junction bases: 6. Germline lookup yields CDR1 MNHNS and CDR2 SASEGT. The CDR3 extends over 17 amino acids.

The V and J genes are TRBV19 and TRBJ2-2; D may correspond to TRBD1 or TRBD2 (6 bases each). The CDR3 covers 16 residues. Germline V gene sequence: CDR1 LNHDA, CDR2 SQIVND (reference sequence). Trimming stripped 7 bases from V and 1 base from J, with 16 bases between. As DNA, the CDR3 is TGTGCCAGTACAACCTCCGGGGGCCTGAACACCGGGGAGCTGTTTTTT. This codes for CASTTSGGLNTGELFF.

This sequence joins TRBV29-1 and TRBJ1-2; no reliable D call. CDR1 is SQVTM and CDR2 is ANQGSEA in the germline V gene. With 6 bases removed from V and 4 bases from J, the gap between germline ends came to 9 bases. This CDR3 has 11 amino acids. CDR3 amino acids: CSVKGVYGYTF. CDR3 nucleotides: TGCAGCGTGAAGGGTGTCTATGGCTACACCTTC.

As for this clone: The sample has other DNA sequences that encode this CDR3 too. V gene TRBV10-3 combines with J gene TRBJ2-5, with D perhaps assigned TRBD1 or TRBD2 (6 bases each). With 4 bases removed from V and 1 base from J, the gap between germline ends came to 10 bases. CDR3 length equals 14 residues. The germline V gene has CDR1 ENHRY and CDR2 SYGVKD. The CDR3 DNA reads TGTGCCATCAGTGTGGGGGGCCCCCAAGAGACCCAGTACTTC. Translating gives CAISVGGPQETQYF.

The V and J genes are TRBV19 and TRBJ2-2; no clear D. The CDR3 covers 19 residues. The germline V gene has CDR1 LNHDA and CDR2 SQIVND (reference sequence). Trimming left V 3 bases short and J 1 base short, with 21 bases between. CDR3 coding DNA: TGTGCCAGTAGTATCCCTTCACGACGCCTAACTGGGAACACCGGGGAGCTGTTTTTT. Protein: CASSIPSRRLTGNTGELFF.

With respect to this clone: Other DNA sequences in the sample encode the same CDR3. The V gene is TRBV6-5, the J gene TRBJ1-2; 7 bases line up with TRBD1. The germline V gene encodes CDR1 MNHEY and CDR2 SVGAGI. Germline trimming cut 7 bases from V and 2 bases from J; bases unmatched to any gene: 1. The CDR3 length is 12 residues. This chain's CDR3 is CASKGQNYGYTF. The CDR3 nucleotides are TGTGCCAGCAAGGGACAGAACTATGGCTACACCTTC.

The chain couples TRBV18 to TRBJ2-7; 7 positions agree with TRBD1. CDR1 is KGHSH and CDR2 is LQKENI in the germline V gene. Trimming took 4 bases from V and 0 from J; bases not matched to a gene: 6. There are 15 residues in the CDR3. CDR3 sequence reads: CASSRGTDTSYEQYF. Here the CDR3 DNA reads TGTGCCAGCTCACGGGGGACAGACACCTCCTACGAGCAGTACTTC.

The gene calls are TRBV6-5 and TRBJ2-1; TRBD1 or TRBD2 may be the D gene (5 bases each). CDR3 length: 15 residues. Trimming removed 0 bases at V and 6 bases at J, with 12 bases between. Germline CDR1 reads MNHEY; CDR2 reads SVGAGI. Here the CDR3 DNA reads TGTGCCAGCAGTTACTCGGGGCCAGGACTCAATGAGCAGTTCTTC. The encoded protein is CASSYSGPGLNEQFF.

This chain joins TRBV10-3 and TRBJ2-1; 7 bases match TRBD2. Germline V gene sequence: CDR1 ENHRY, CDR2 SYGVKD. V shed 5 bases, J shed 7 bases, and the junction held 2 bases outside the gene matches. The CDR3 extends over 12 amino acids. The CDR3 protein is CAISPGGNEQFF. Here the CDR3 DNA reads TGTGCCATCAGTCCGGGGGGAAATGAGCAGTTCTTC.

The CDR3 loop is CASSYSRGYGYTF. Here the CDR3 DNA reads TGTGCCAGCAGCTACAGCAGGGGCTATGGCTACACCTTC. The chain has TRBV7-2 and TRBJ1-2, with TRBD1 as a possible D gene (6 bases). Germline CDR1 SGHTA, CDR2 FQGNSA. The CDR3 extends over 13 amino acids. Trimming took off 4 bases at V and 4 bases at J, with 10 bases between the two ends.

This chain connects TRBV6-2 or TRBV6-3 to TRBJ1-2, with D unclear. CDR1 and CDR2 from the germline V gene are MNHEY and SVGEGT. Trimming stripped 6 bases from V and 8 bases from J, with 16 bases between. CDR3 length: 13 amino acids. The CDR3 loop reads CASRYRDLRGYTF. CDR3 nucleotides: TGTGCCAGCAGGTACAGAGATTTGAGGGGCTACACCTTC.

The chain's CDR3 is CASSSATVSQPQHF. The CDR3 nucleotides read TGTGCCAGCAGCTCCGCAACAGTCAGCCAGCCCCAGCATTTT. V is TRBV7-9 and J is TRBJ1-5; D gene uncertain. The CDR3 runs to 14 residues. V lost 4 bases and J 7 bases, leaving 14 bases between the germline ends. Looked up from germline, CDR1 is SEHNR and CDR2 is FQNEAQ (reference sequence).

The rearrangement joins TRBV6-5 to TRBJ2-7, with D possibly called TRBD1 or TRBD2 (6 bases each). The germline gives CDR1 MNHEY, CDR2 SVGAGI. V was shortened by 7 bases and J by 3 bases, with 16 bases between the two germline ends. The CDR3 is made up of 14 amino acids. This chain's CDR3 is CASTPGAGNYEQYF. Written as DNA, the CDR3 is TGTGCCAGCACCCCGGGGGCAGGAAACTACGAGCAGTACTTC.